The entry below describes one T cell receptor (beta chain). The antigen remains unidentified. The sample originates from a study of cytomegalovirus exposure and HLA in healthy donors. Study-level findings and limits: A later analysis reported that several of the most significant clusters appeared to be linked to common viral pathogens, among them Epstein-Barr virus. Indistinguishable V segments such as TRBV6-2 and TRBV6-3 were excluded. Follow-up analysis later connected one missense variant in DCLRE1C with trimming of TCR beta V- and J-genes.

Deletions cut 7 bases from V and 4 bases from J, with 17 bases between. CDR3 length: 15 residues. CDR1 is LNHDA, CDR2 SQIVND, per germline (reference sequence). PCR involved 60 Vbeta and 13 Jbeta primers. Assay: immunoSEQ multiplex PCR; the TCRdb copy retains only in-frame clones and omits some. The sample has 150,000 to 170,000 clones, 65% to 85% seen once. The V and J genes are TRBV19 and TRBJ1-5; D is ambiguous. The source of this sequence is a middle-aged woman in good health and CMV-seropositive. The sequencing input was PBMCs. The CDR3 nucleotides are TGTGCCAGTACCCCGAGGGCTACGATAAATCAGCCCCAGCATTTT. It specifies CASTPRATINQPQHF.